Detailed here is one T cell receptor beta chain. This sample is drawn from a study of blood T cell repertoires in COVID-19. Generated by immunoSEQ multiplex PCR, the TCRdb table keeps only in-frame clones and is missing some. Of more than 25,000 clones in the sample, roughly nine tenths were seen once. Trimming shortened V by 5 bases and J by 1 base, and 12 bases separated the two germline ends. Germline loops: CDR1 SGHTA, CDR2 FQGNSA. This CDR3 has 15 amino acids. V is TRBV7-2 and J is TRBJ2-1, with a possible D match to TRBD2 (5 bases). The receptor comes from a man aged 70-80 years with active or convalescent COVID-19. Sequencing used peripheral blood. As DNA, the CDR3 is TGTGCCAGCAGCACCACTAGATCGTCCTACAATGAGCAGTTCTTC. Amino acids: CASSTTRSSYNEQFF.